This T cell receptor (beta chain) was found in a study of T cell responses to AZD1222 COVID-19 vaccine (dated by TCRdb to about 2021). Some background on the complete study: AZD1222 recipients whose second dose came at about 4 weeks and those whose second dose came at about 12 weeks were combined into one group, since spike-specific TCR depth and breadth did not differ between the two schedules. TCR sequencing was performed for 233 trial participants, of whom 200 to 210 were given two doses of AZD1222 and around 26 were given two doses of MenACWY control vaccine. Enrollment into the trials was organized by age into subgroups of 18-55, 56-69 and 70-plus years, and those subgroups contained approximately 160, 26 and 62 TCR-sequenced participants, respectively.

The CDR3 regions of human TCRbeta chains were analyzed by immunosequencing. In the paper's pipeline: Repertoire TCRs were checked for matches against a reference library of SARS-CoV-2-specific TCRs that had been generated using the MIRA antigen-specificity platform. Breadth meant the fraction of unique TCRs that were SARS-CoV-2-associated, whereas depth meant the fraction of total T cells that were SARS-CoV-2-associated. Using the MIRA data, each spike-specific TCR was mapped to the spike region that the TCR reacts to and placed in a CD4 or CD8 class. Log10-transformed breadth and depth values were compared by one-way ANOVA with Sidak's multiple comparisons tests. As stored in TCRdb, this immuneACCESS dataset retains in-frame rearrangements with V and J assigned. A fraction of the clones does not appear; measured against another copy, unresolved V genes explain less than half of the discrepancy, and the remainder lacks a known reason. From that table come the V and J calls and clone size; the DNA was used to work out D and trimming. The sample contains approximately 100,000 clones, roughly nine tenths of them found a single time. The top ten clones comprise around 6.9% of the sample.

Reading the label with the study, this specimen's time point is: baseline before first vaccination. Samples from vaccinated people were obtained from the UK trials COV001 and COV002, which included a single-blind randomized controlled phase 2/3 trial of AZD1222 (ChAdOx1 nCoV-19) in healthy adults. For TCRbeta chain sequencing, PBMC samples were collected from trial participants at day 0 and at day 28 after the second dose. Broad study findings and their caveats: The 56-69-year group was small, and its depth increase did not reach significance, likely because of low power. The vaccine-associated CD4 TCRs covered the entire spike protein, and the dominant responses fell in regions 160-218 and 743-854. Participants were mostly white British, with more females than males. The authors suggested clonal diversity may have been underestimated. After two AZD1222 doses, spike-specific TCR breadth and depth were significantly higher than at day 0 and than in MenACWY recipients. No day 14 peak-response samples were available, so repertoires were characterized only after the peak T cell response. Conclusions about previously exposed vaccinees are limited, since just five or six AZD1222 recipients were seropositive for SARS-CoV-2 at baseline. Reportedly, close to half of the unique spike-specific TCRs recognized epitopes lying outside the regions that are mutated in the B.1.351 and B.1.1.7 variants.

From V the trimming removes 4 bases and from J it removes 5 bases, while the gene matches leave 13 bases of the junction unaccounted for. The germline V gene sets CDR1 to ENHRY and CDR2 to SYGVKD. Including the terminal cysteine and phenylalanine, the CDR3 comprises 18 residues. CDR3 DNA only is kept here, 54 bases in frame from base 1. As for this clone: The clone's antigen remains unknown. No base-level quality is on record; no much larger clone is a single base apart.

The chain is encoded by TRBV10-3 joined to TRBJ2-2; 10 central bases correspond to TRBD2. The TCR sequence derives from an adult in good health. Sequences were derived from peripheral blood, sampled on day 0 of AZD1222 vaccination. The CDR3 region: CAISGNGLAGVGTGELFF. DNA sequence: TGTGCCATCAGTGGTAACGGGCTAGCGGGAGTGGGAACCGGGGAGCTGTTTTTT.